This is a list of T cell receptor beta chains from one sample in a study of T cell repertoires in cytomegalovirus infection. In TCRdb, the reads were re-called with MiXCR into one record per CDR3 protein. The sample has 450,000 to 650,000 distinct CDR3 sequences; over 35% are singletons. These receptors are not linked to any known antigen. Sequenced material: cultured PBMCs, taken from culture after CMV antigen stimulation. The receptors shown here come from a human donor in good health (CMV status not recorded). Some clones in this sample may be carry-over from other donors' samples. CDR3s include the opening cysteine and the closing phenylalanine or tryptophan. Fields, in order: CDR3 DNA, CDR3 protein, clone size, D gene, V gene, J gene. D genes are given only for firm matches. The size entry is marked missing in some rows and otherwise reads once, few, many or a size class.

CDR3 DNA: TGTGCCAGCAGCTCCCGACGGGACCAAAACATTCAGTACTTC; CDR3 protein: CASSSRRDQNIQYF; clone size: .; D gene: .; V gene: TRBV28; J gene: TRBJ2-4
CDR3 DNA: TGTGCCGGACTGGACACGATATATGGCTACACCTTC; CDR3 protein: CAGLDTIYGYTF; clone size: .; D gene: .; V gene: TRBV7-9; J gene: TRBJ1-2
CDR3 DNA: TGTGCCAGCAAGGTCACCGGGGAGCTGTTTTTT; CDR3 protein: CASKVTGELFF; clone size: many; D gene: .; V gene: TRBV12-3/TRBV12-4; J gene: TRBJ2-2
CDR3 DNA: TGTGCCAGCAGCTGGACTAGCGGGGGGCAACAAGAGACCCAGTACTTC; CDR3 protein: CASSWTSGGQQETQYF; clone size: .; D gene: TRBD2; V gene: TRBV7-9; J gene: TRBJ2-5
CDR3 DNA: TGTGCCAGCAGAAACAGGGGGCGCACCACTGAAGCTTTCTTT; CDR3 protein: CASRNRGRTTEAFF; clone size: once; D gene: TRBD1; V gene: TRBV6-5; J gene: TRBJ1-1
CDR3 DNA: TGTGCCAGCAGCCCCCGGGGGGGCGAGCAGTACTTC; CDR3 protein: CASSPRGGEQYF; clone size: few; D gene: TRBD2; V gene: TRBV6-5; J gene: TRBJ2-7
CDR3 DNA: TGTGCCAGCAGCGGGAGGGACAGGCTGACGGAGACCCAGTACTTC; CDR3 protein: CASSGRDRLTETQYF; clone size: .; D gene: .; V gene: TRBV7-9; J gene: TRBJ2-5
CDR3 DNA: TGTGCCAGCTCGGGGGTCCGGACCGGGGAGCTGTTTTTT; CDR3 protein: CASSGVRTGELFF; clone size: .; D gene: .; V gene: TRBV6-2/TRBV6-3; J gene: TRBJ2-2
CDR3 DNA: TGTGCCAGCAGCCAGGACAGGGGACCAGATACGCAGTATTTT; CDR3 protein: CASSQDRGPDTQYF; clone size: .; D gene: TRBD1; V gene: TRBV7-2; J gene: TRBJ2-3
CDR3 DNA: TGCGCCAGCAGCCCGATTGGGACCTACGAGCAGTACTTC; CDR3 protein: CASSPIGTYEQYF; clone size: .; D gene: .; V gene: TRBV5-1; J gene: TRBJ2-7
CDR3 DNA: TGTGCCAGCAGTCCACTCTCGAGGGGTGAAAAACTGTTTTTT; CDR3 protein: CASSPLSRGEKLFF; clone size: .; D gene: .; V gene: TRBV12-3/TRBV12-4; J gene: TRBJ1-4
CDR3 DNA: TGTGCCAGCAGCTACAGGATGGCGGATGGCTACACCTTC; CDR3 protein: CASSYRMADGYTF; clone size: few; D gene: .; V gene: TRBV5-6; J gene: TRBJ1-2
CDR3 DNA: TGCGCCAGCAGCTCGAACTTAGTGAACACTGAAGCTTTCTTT; CDR3 protein: CASSSNLVNTEAFF; clone size: few; D gene: .; V gene: TRBV5-1; J gene: TRBJ1-1
CDR3 DNA: TGTGCCAGCAGCTTTGACAGGGGCAACACCGGGGAGCTGTTTTTT; CDR3 protein: CASSFDRGNTGELFF; clone size: .; D gene: TRBD1; V gene: TRBV11-3; J gene: TRBJ2-2
CDR3 DNA: TGTGCCAGCAGCTTACCAGAAGGGACAGGGGTGACAGATACGCAGTATTTT; CDR3 protein: CASSLPEGTGVTDTQYF; clone size: .; D gene: TRBD1; V gene: TRBV7-6; J gene: TRBJ2-3
CDR3 DNA: TGTGCCAGCAGTACCGGGACTAGTTCAGAGACCCAGTACTTC; CDR3 protein: CASSTGTSSETQYF; clone size: .; D gene: TRBD2; V gene: TRBV7-9; J gene: TRBJ2-5